The entry below describes one T cell receptor (beta chain). Antigen specificity is unknown. A much larger clonotype is one base distant, so this may be a read error. MiXCR, run by TCRdb on the PCR reads, gives a single entry per CDR3 protein. The sample carries over 50,000 distinct CDR3 sequences, roughly 36% recorded once. This sample stems from a study of molecular identifiers for immune sequencing clone quantification. Study findings and constraints: Underestimation of highly expanded clone sizes could arise where identical TCR molecules share a barcode.

The sample was naive CD8+ T cells from blood, with Jurkat cell RNA spiked in. Subset defined: FACS-sorted CD8+CD4-CCR7+CD45RA+ naive T cells. The source is a human donor in good health. Some libraries in this study had Jurkat cell RNA spiked in.

This CDR3 is CARSPQGSSYEQYF. Written as DNA, the CDR3 is TGTGCCCGCAGCCCACAGGGCAGCTCCTACGAGCAGTACTTC. V and J are TRBV28 and TRBJ2-7, with D maybe TRBD1 (6 bases). Germline assignment: CDR1 MDHEN and CDR2 SYDVKM. The CDR3 contains 14 residues.